This T cell receptor beta chain was sequenced during a study of blood T cell repertoires in COVID-19. In the study overall: Material from acute and convalescent COVID-19 was sourced from the United States, Italy and Spain.

Libraries were prepared by immunoSEQ multiplex PCR; TCRdb keeps only in-frame clonotypes and omits some of them. The sample holds 210,000 or so clones, about 91% seen once. V lost 5 bases to trimming and J lost 5 bases; unmatched junction nucleotides: 8. The CDR3 is made up of 15 amino acids. CDR1 is SEHNR and CDR2 is FQNEAQ in the germline V gene (reference sequence). The TCR comes from a man aged 25-45 years with acute or convalescent COVID-19. The chain uses TRBV7-9 and TRBJ1-5, with 8 bases that match TRBD1. The sample comprised peripheral blood. The chain's CDR3 is CASSPGTGSYQPQHF. CDR3 DNA: TGTGCCAGCAGCCCCGGGACAGGTAGTTATCAGCCCCAGCATTTT.